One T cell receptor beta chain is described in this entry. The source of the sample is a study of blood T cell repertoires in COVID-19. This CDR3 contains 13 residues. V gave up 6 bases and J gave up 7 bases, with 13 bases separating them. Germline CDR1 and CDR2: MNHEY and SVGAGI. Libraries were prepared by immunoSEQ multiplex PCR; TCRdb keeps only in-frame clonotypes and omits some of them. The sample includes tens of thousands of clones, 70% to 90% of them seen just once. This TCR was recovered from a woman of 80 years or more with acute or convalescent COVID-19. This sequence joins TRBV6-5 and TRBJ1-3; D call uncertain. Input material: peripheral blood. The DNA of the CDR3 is TGTGCCAGCAGCCAAACGAGGGCTAACACCATATATTTT. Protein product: CASSQTRANTIYF.